Listed below are T cell receptor beta chains from one sample, sequenced in a study of blood T cell repertoires in COVID-19. Here immunoSEQ multiplex PCR was the method, and the copy in TCRdb shows in-frame clones only, minus some. The sample yields fewer than 150,000 clones, roughly 90% seen once. Sequencing used peripheral blood. These receptor sequences come from a man aged 50 to 59 with active or convalescent COVID-19. Both conserved end residues are part of each CDR3. D genes are given only for firm matches. Clone size is shown for a subset of rows, as once, few, many or a class of expanded clone.

size | J | V | D | CDR3 | DNA
- | TRBJ1-1 | TRBV2 | - | CASSEARQMNTEAFF | TGTGCCAGCAGTGAAGCGCGGCAGATGAACACTGAAGCTTTCTTT
- | TRBJ2-7 | TRBV5-5 | TRBD2 | CASSSGTSLSYEQYF | TGTGCCAGCAGCTCTGGGACTAGCTTATCCTACGAGCAGTACTTC
- | TRBJ2-7 | TRBV4-1 | - | CASSQEGGGMGEQYF | TGCGCCAGCAGCCAAGAAGGAGGAGGGATGGGGGAGCAGTACTTC
once | TRBJ2-1 | TRBV27 | - | CASRGAGTLLNEQFF | TGTGCCAGCAGGGGTGCCGGGACACTTTTGAATGAGCAGTTCTTC
- | TRBJ2-3 | TRBV5-1 | - | CASSWTAGSDTQYF | TGCGCCAGCAGCTGGACAGCCGGTTCCGATACGCAGTATTTT
- | TRBJ1-5 | TRBV24-1 | - | CATSSRVGQPQHF | TGTGCCACCAGTTCCAGGGTGGGACAGCCCCAGCATTTT
- | TRBJ1-2 | TRBV7-3 | TRBD1 | CASSPQGGDYGYTF | TGTGCCAGCAGCCCACAGGGGGGAGACTATGGCTACACCTTC
- | TRBJ2-7 | TRBV28 | - | CASSLYRLTTTYEQYF | TGTGCCAGCAGTTTATACAGGTTAACCACGACCTACGAGCAGTACTTC
- | TRBJ2-3 | TRBV7-9 | TRBD1 | CASSLGDRGPDTQYF | TGTGCCAGCAGCTTAGGGGACAGGGGACCAGATACGCAGTATTTT
- | TRBJ1-1 | TRBV2 | TRBD1 | CARQGDEDTEAFF | TGTGCCAGACAGGGGGATGAAGACACTGAAGCTTTCTTT
- | TRBJ1-2 | TRBV28 | TRBD1 | CASSSPGQANYGYTF | TGTGCCAGCAGTTCGCCGGGACAGGCTAACTATGGCTACACCTTC
- | TRBJ2-2 | TRBV27 | - | CASSRAGALGAAGELFF | TGTGCCAGCAGCAGGGCAGGGGCCCTCGGGGCGGCCGGGGAGCTGTTTTTT
- | TRBJ1-1 | TRBV7-3 | - | CASSLAGPNTEAFF | TGTGCCAGCAGCTTGGCGGGGCCGAACACTGAAGCTTTCTTT
many | TRBJ2-2 | TRBV7-7 | - | CASSLVLGASTGELFF | TGTGCTAGCAGCTTAGTCCTAGGGGCCTCCACCGGGGAGCTGTTTTTT
- | TRBJ2-5 | TRBV6-6 | TRBD1 | CASRETGNIGTQYF | TGTGCCAGCAGGGAGACAGGGAATATCGGGACCCAGTACTTC
- | TRBJ2-7 | TRBV7-2 | TRBD1 | CASSRDRGRNEQYF | TGTGCCAGCAGCCGGGACAGGGGGCGGAACGAGCAGTACTTC
- | TRBJ1-5 | TRBV4-1 | TRBD1 | CASSQWTGVGNQPQHF | TGCGCCAGCAGCCAATGGACAGGGGTTGGCAATCAGCCCCAGCATTTT
- | TRBJ2-1 | TRBV6-5 | - | CASSYSGGRGDNEQFF | TGTGCCAGCAGTTACTCGGGTGGGAGAGGAGACAATGAGCAGTTCTTC
- | TRBJ2-7 | TRBV9 | - | CASSPGGRYYEQYF | TGTGCCAGCAGCCCAGGAGGTAGATACTACGAGCAGTACTTC
- | TRBJ1-1 | TRBV6-5 | - | CASSQRRGGDTEAFF | TGTGCCAGCAGCCAGAGACGGGGAGGGGACACTGAAGCTTTCTTT
- | TRBJ1-6 | TRBV4-3 | - | CASSQEGQSSYNSPLHF | TGCGCCAGCAGCCAAGAGGGGCAGAGCTCCTATAATTCACCCCTCCACTTT
once | TRBJ2-7 | TRBV4-1 | - | CASSQPTGSVYEQYF | TGCGCCAGCAGCCAACCGACAGGTTCGGTCTACGAGCAGTACTTC
- | TRBJ2-7 | TRBV11-2 | TRBD1 | CASSLGRGQGIREQYF | TGTGCCAGCAGCTTAGGGAGGGGACAGGGAATTCGGGAGCAGTACTTC
- | TRBJ1-5 | TRBV2 | TRBD1 | CASSNNRGNQPQHF | TGTGCCAGCAGTAACAACAGGGGGAATCAGCCCCAGCATTTT
- | TRBJ2-1 | TRBV27 | TRBD1 | CASSPDRAMGNEQFF | TGTGCCAGCAGTCCGGACAGGGCGATGGGCAATGAGCAGTTCTTC
- | TRBJ1-5 | TRBV20-1 | - | CSASIRRGNQPQHF | TGCAGTGCTAGTATCCGAAGAGGCAATCAGCCCCAGCATTTT
- | TRBJ2-1 | TRBV29-1 | - | CSVEHSYNEQFF | TGCAGCGTTGAACATTCCTACAATGAGCAGTTCTTC
- | TRBJ2-1 | TRBV2 | TRBD2 | CASIGGSSYNEQFF | TGTGCCAGCATCGGCGGGAGCTCCTACAATGAGCAGTTCTTC
once | TRBJ2-1 | TRBV28 | TRBD2 | CASSISGSSYNEQFF | TGTGCCAGCAGTATTAGCGGGAGCTCCTACAATGAGCAGTTCTTC
- | TRBJ1-2 | TRBV28 | - | CASIPGSGLLYGYTF | TGTGCCAGCATCCCGGGGTCAGGACTACTCTATGGCTACACCTTC
- | TRBJ2-2 | TRBV25-1 | TRBD2 | CASSSGGSLTIGELFF | TGTGCCAGCAGCTCGGGCGGGAGCTTAACGATCGGGGAGCTGTTTTTT
- | TRBJ2-1 | TRBV19 | TRBD2 | CASSIRPPGLAFYNEQFF | TGTGCCAGTAGTATCCGCCCTCCGGGACTAGCGTTCTACAATGAGCAGTTCTTC
- | TRBJ2-1 | TRBV5-1 | - | CASSLPSGEGGEQFF | TGCGCCAGCAGCTTGCCTTCAGGGGAGGGTGGTGAGCAGTTCTTC
- | TRBJ2-7 | TRBV6-5 | - | CASKVGSSYEQYF | TGTGCCAGCAAAGTCGGGAGCTCCTACGAGCAGTACTTC
once | TRBJ2-7 | TRBV28 | TRBD1 | CASRETGRLTYEQYF | TGTGCCAGCAGGGAGACAGGGCGCTTAACCTACGAGCAGTACTTC
- | TRBJ2-7 | TRBV15 | - | CATSRDDSNHEQYF | TGTGCCACCAGCAGAGATGATTCTAACCACGAGCAGTACTTC
once | TRBJ1-5 | TRBV27 | TRBD1 | CASSFRFGQGAQSNQPQHF | TGTGCCAGCAGTTTTCGATTCGGGCAGGGGGCGCAGAGCAATCAGCCCCAGCATTTT
few | TRBJ1-1 | TRBV10-2 | - | CASSNTGTEAFF | TGCGCCAGCAGTAATACTGGCACTGAAGCTTTCTTT
- | TRBJ1-1 | TRBV5-6 | - | CASSSVGGLNTEAFF | TGTGCCAGCAGCTCGGTCGGGGGGTTGAACACTGAAGCTTTCTTT
few | TRBJ1-5 | TRBV19 | TRBD1 | CASSIDAGQGSNQPQHF | TGTGCCAGTAGTATAGATGCCGGACAGGGTTCCAATCAGCCCCAGCATTTT
- | TRBJ2-7 | TRBV9 | - | CASSVGRGRSDEQYF | TGTGCCAGCAGCGTAGGAAGGGGTCGTTCTGACGAGCAGTACTTC
- | TRBJ2-1 | TRBV11-3 | - | CASSTSGSYNEQFF | TGTGCCAGCAGCACGAGCGGTTCATACAATGAGCAGTTCTTC
- | TRBJ2-1 | TRBV6-5 | - | CASRWFGGDNEQFF | TGTGCCAGCAGATGGTTTGGCGGAGACAATGAGCAGTTCTTC
- | TRBJ1-1 | TRBV10-3 | - | CAISETGRAEAFF | TGTGCCATCAGTGAGACAGGGCGAGCTGAAGCTTTCTTT
- | TRBJ2-3 | TRBV30 | - | CAWSVGLNTDTQYF | TGTGCCTGGAGTGTCGGACTGAACACAGATACGCAGTATTTT
- | TRBJ2-1 | TRBV24-1 | TRBD1 | CATSDPGQGGPFEQFF | TGTGCCACCAGTGATCCCGGACAGGGGGGTCCCTTTGAGCAGTTCTTC